This entry lists 30 T cell receptor beta chains sequenced from one sample in a study of a mutant IDH1 vaccine in newly diagnosed glioma. Time point defined: week 35, safety follow-up. Each dose of the vaccine consisted of 300 ug of mutant IDH1 20-mer peptide, with topical imiquimod. The table came from immunoSEQ multiplex PCR; TCRdb's copy has only in-frame clones and leaves some out. The sample records 25,000 to 40,000 clones, around 84% being singletons. Antigens of these TCRs are unknown. Here the sequenced sample was PBMCs, taken from a glioma patient whose treatment included an IDH1 peptide vaccine. The receptors shown here come from a man aged 25-40 years with glioma.

The chain links TRBV29-1 to TRBJ2-5; perhaps TRBD2 as D (5 bases). The J call is uncertain, as TRBJ2-7 better fits the DNA end. Looked up from germline, CDR1 is SQVTM and CDR2 is ANQGSEA. CDR3 length: 12 amino acids. The chain's CDR3 is CSVEDGSYEQYF. The CDR3 nucleotides read TGCAGCGTTGAAGATGGGAGCTACGAGCAGTACTTC.

The chain has TRBV4-1 and TRBJ2-7; D may be TRBD2 (6 bases). The CDR3 is 15 amino acids. Trimming shortened V by 4 bases and J by 3 bases, and 16 bases separated the two germline ends. Looked up from germline, CDR1 is MGHRA and CDR2 is YSYEKL. Written as DNA, the CDR3 is TGCGCCAGCAGCCTACCTCCGGGACTTCGCTACGAGCAGTACTTC. It translates to CASSLPPGLRYEQYF.

The gene calls are TRBV5-4 and TRBJ1-2, with 7 bases aligning to TRBD1. Germline V gene lookup returns CDR1 SGHNT and CDR2 YYREEE (reference sequence). Trimming at V came to 0 bases and at J to 8 bases, leaving 7 bases not matched to a gene. CDR3 length: 14 residues. The CDR3 sequence is CASSLDRGIEGYTF. The CDR3 DNA reads as TGTGCCAGCAGCTTGGACAGGGGTATAGAAGGCTACACCTTC.

The V call is TRBV5-1, the J call TRBJ2-3, with TRBD2 matching 11 bases. The trim removed 4 bases at V and 0 bases at J, leaving 4 bases unmatched. CDR1 is SGHRS and CDR2 is YFSETQ in the germline V gene. The CDR3 totals 16 residues. CDR3 DNA sequence: TGCGCCAGCAGCGCACGACTAGCGGGAAGCACAGATACGCAGTATTTT. It specifies CASSARLAGSTDTQYF.

CDR3 bases: TGTGCCAGTAGTATTCTCAGCGCGCGAGAGACCCAGTACTTC. Translation: CASSILSARETQYF. This rearrangement joins TRBV19 to TRBJ2-5; no clear D. The germline V gene has CDR1 LNHDA and CDR2 SQIVND (reference sequence). V dropped 3 bases and J dropped 4 bases, with 12 bases sitting between them. The length of the CDR3 is 14 residues.

The gene calls are TRBV7-9 and TRBJ2-1; no reliable D call. Germline-derived CDR1 and CDR2 are SEHNR and FQNEAQ (reference sequence). The V end lost 5 bases, the J end lost 0 bases, and 2 bases lay between the germline ends. The CDR3 has 12 amino acids. Written as DNA, the CDR3 is TGTGCCAGCAGCCCCTCCTACAATGAGCAGTTCTTC. This codes for CASSPSYNEQFF. The variable domain in full, with the rest retrieved from reference TRBV7-9 and TRBJ2-1, is DTGVSQNPRHKITKRGQNVTFRCDPISEHNRLYWYRQTLGQGPEFLTYFQNEAQLEKSRLLSDRFSAERPKGSFSTLEIQRTEQGDSAMYLCASSPSYNEQFFGPGTRLTVL.

J is TRBJ1-2 and V is TRBV5-4; 8 bases agree with TRBD1. The CDR3 totals 14 residues. Per germline, CDR1 SGHNT and CDR2 YYREEE (reference sequence). Unmatched junction bases numbered 7, after V lost 4 bases and J lost 5 bases. CDR3 sequence reads: CASSPDRARYGYTF. The CDR3 DNA follows: TGTGCCAGCAGCCCGGACAGGGCGAGGTATGGCTACACCTTC.

The CDR3 is CASRFGNEQFF. For the CDR3, the DNA is TGTGCCAGCAGATTCGGAAATGAGCAGTTCTTC. V gene TRBV27 combines with J gene TRBJ2-1; no firm D call. Germline CDR1 and CDR2: MNHEY and SMNVEV (reference sequence). V gave up 6 bases and J gave up 7 bases, with 7 bases separating them. The CDR3 consists of 11 residues.

This clone was observed a single time. The chain employs TRBV29-1 and TRBJ1-2; tentatively, D is TRBD1 (6 bases). Germline CDR1 and CDR2: SQVTM and ANQGSEA. V gave up 6 bases and J gave up 6 bases, with 20 bases separating them. The CDR3 runs 14 residues. CDR3 sequence (DNA): TGCAGCGTCAAGTTACGAGGGGGGTACGATGGCTACACCTTC. Amino acid sequence: CSVKLRGGYDGYTF. Full variable domain (outside the CDR3, taken from reference TRBV29-1 and TRBJ1-2): SAVISQKPSRDICQRGTSLTIQCQVDSQVTMMFWYRQQPGQSLTLIATANQGSEATYESGFVIDKFPISRPNLTFSTLTVSNMSPEDSSIYLCSVKLRGGYDGYTFGSGTRLTVV.

V gene TRBV7-9 combines with J gene TRBJ2-1, with a weak D call TRBD2 (6 bases). With 7 bases removed from V and 1 base from J, the gap between germline ends came to 17 bases. The CDR3 contains 16 residues. Germline V gene sequence: CDR1 SEHNR, CDR2 FQNEAQ (reference sequence). The CDR3 here is CASTTTGAGSYNEQFF. CDR3 nucleotides: TGTGCCAGCACCACCACCGGGGCGGGGTCCTACAATGAGCAGTTCTTC.

The chain is built from TRBV7-9 and TRBJ2-7; D could derive from TRBD1 or TRBD2 (7 bases each). Germline CDR1 SEHNR, CDR2 FQNEAQ (reference sequence). Trimming removed 1 base at V and 5 bases at J, with 12 bases between. The CDR3 is 14 residues long. This CDR3 is CASSLGSGGDEQYF. CDR3 sequence (DNA): TGTGCCAGCAGCTTAGGTTCAGGGGGGGACGAGCAGTACTTC.

In this sample, this clone turned up once. V is TRBV7-7 and J is TRBJ2-2; D is unresolved. Trimming removed 1 base at V and 6 bases at J, with 9 bases between. The CDR3 covers 14 residues. Germline V gene sequence: CDR1 SSHAT, CDR2 FNYEAQ (reference sequence). Written as DNA, the CDR3 is TGTGCCAGCAGCTTAGACAGTGGGGCCGGGGAGCTGTTTTTT. As protein: CASSLDSGAGELFF. The whole variable domain, remainder taken from reference TRBV7-7 and TRBJ2-2, is GAGVSQSPRYKVTKRGQDVTLRCDPISSHATLYWYQQALGQGPEFLTYFNYEAQPDKSGLPSDRFSAERPEGSISTLTIQRTEQRDSAMYRCASSLDSGAGELFFGEGSRLTVL.

In its sample, this clone was seen once. The rearrangement joins TRBV19 to TRBJ1-5; D unresolved. This CDR3 has 15 residues. Between the trimmed V and J ends, which lost 4 bases and 1 base, there was a span of 11 bases. Looked up from germline, CDR1 is LNHDA and CDR2 is SQIVND (reference sequence). The CDR3 loop is CASSTGLRSNQPQHF. In DNA, the CDR3 is TGTGCCAGTAGTACCGGACTAAGAAGCAATCAGCCCCAGCATTTT.

This clone was counted only a few times. The chain employs TRBV18 and TRBJ1-4; D may be TRBD1 (5 bases). CDR1 and CDR2 (germline): KGHSH, LQKENI. This CDR3 contains 15 residues. V was pared by 2 bases and J by 3 bases, with 10 bases between. The DNA for the CDR3 is TGTGCCAGCTCACCAACAGGAGGGTCTAATGAAAAACTGTTTTTT. As protein: CASSPTGGSNEKLFF.

This clone was counted a single time. This sequence joins TRBV7-6 and TRBJ2-5, with TRBD2 matching 10 bases. After removal of 5 bases from V and 4 bases from J, the junction contained 7 bases not matched to a gene. Germline assignment: CDR1 SGHVS and CDR2 FNYEAQ. CDR3 length: 15 residues. The CDR3 protein is CASSQGLAVGETQYF. The CDR3 nucleotides are TGTGCCAGCAGCCAAGGACTAGCGGTTGGAGAGACCCAGTACTTC.

V usage is TRBV27 and J usage is TRBJ2-5, with 12 bases fitting TRBD2. Germline V gene data show CDR1 as MNHEY and CDR2 as SMNVEV (reference sequence). The CDR3 consists of 15 residues. Trimming at V came to 6 bases and at J to 5 bases, leaving 7 bases not matched to a gene. Written as DNA, the CDR3 is TGTGCCAGCAGACGACTAGCGGGAGATGTTGAGACCCAGTACTTC. It encodes CASRRLAGDVETQYF.

This clone came up once. The genes are TRBV7-2 and TRBJ2-7; D remains ambiguous. CDR3 size: 16 residues. From germline, CDR1 is SGHTA and CDR2 FQGNSA. V was cut by 8 bases and J by 0 bases, with 20 bases left in between. The CDR3 is CASEDGLRLSSYEQYF. As DNA, the CDR3 is TGTGCCAGCGAGGACGGTCTCCGACTCAGCTCCTACGAGCAGTACTTC. Drawing the rest from reference TRBV7-2 and TRBJ2-7, the complete variable domain is GAGVSQSPSNKVTEKGKDVELRCDPISGHTALYWYRQSLGQGLEFLIYFQGNSAPDKSGLPSDRFSAERTGGSVSTLTIQRTQQEDSAVYLCASEDGLRLSSYEQYFGPGTRLTVT.

The J gene is TRBJ1-5, the V gene TRBV6-5; unclear D gene. CDR3 length: 15 amino acids. Germline CDR1 and CDR2: MNHEY and SVGAGI. With 0 bases removed from V and 5 bases from J, the gap between germline ends came to 11 bases. The CDR3 spells CASSYSVTLDQPQHF. DNA of the CDR3: TGTGCCAGCAGTTACTCGGTGACACTAGATCAGCCCCAGCATTTT.

The rearrangement joins TRBV5-1 to TRBJ2-3; TRBD1 aligns across 10 bases. This CDR3 spans 17 amino acids. V lost 0 bases to trimming and J lost 3 bases; unmatched junction nucleotides: 7. The germline CDR1 and CDR2 sequences are SGHRS and YFSETQ. CDR3 nucleotide sequence: TGCGCCAGCAGCTTGGGGGACAGGGGTGGGAGGACAGATACGCAGTATTTT. Amino acid sequence: CASSLGDRGGRTDTQYF. Variable domain in full (rest from reference TRBV5-1 and TRBJ2-3): KAGVTQTPRYLIKTRGQQVTLSCSPISGHRSVSWYQQTPGQGLQFLFEYFSETQRNKGNFPGRFSGRQFSNSRSEMNVSTLELGDSALYLCASSLGDRGGRTDTQYFGPGTRLTVL.

V gene TRBV19 combines with J gene TRBJ2-3; TRBD2 agrees at 8 bases. Germline lookup yields CDR1 LNHDA and CDR2 SQIVND (reference sequence). V lost 7 bases, J lost 1 base, and 10 bases stayed unmatched. The CDR3 consists of 16 residues. The CDR3 loop reads CASKGLSGTGTDTQYF. CDR3 nucleotides: TGTGCCAGTAAAGGCCTTAGCGGGACGGGCACAGATACGCAGTATTTT.

The chain carries TRBV19 and TRBJ1-1; 9 positions agree with TRBD1. This CDR3 has 17 amino acids. Germline CDR1 reads LNHDA; CDR2 reads SQIVND (reference sequence). The J segment lost 4 bases and the V segment lost 1 base, leaving 10 bases of the junction unmatched. For the CDR3, the DNA is TGTGCCAGTAGTATAGTGGGGCCAGACAGGGGGGTCACTGAAGCTTTCTTT. Its translation is CASSIVGPDRGVTEAFF.

This clone came up once. The genes are TRBV15 and TRBJ1-2, with D possibly matching TRBD1 (6 bases). Trimming stripped 0 bases from V and 6 bases from J, with 17 bases between. CDR1 is LNHNV and CDR2 is YYDKDF in the germline V gene (reference sequence). This CDR3 comprises 16 residues. CDR3: CATSRDHGGLYDGYTF. In DNA form, the CDR3 reads TGTGCCACCAGCAGAGATCATGGGGGGCTCTATGATGGCTACACCTTC.

The J gene is TRBJ2-1, the V gene TRBV6-5, with D possibly TRBD2 on 6 matching bases. The CDR3 runs to 16 residues. V gave up 2 bases and J gave up 0 bases, with 11 bases separating them. Germline V gene data show CDR1 as MNHEY and CDR2 as SVGAGI. The CDR3 sequence: CASSYLAKSSYNEQFF. Here the CDR3 DNA reads TGTGCCAGCAGTTACCTAGCGAAAAGCTCCTACAATGAGCAGTTCTTC.

The chain joins TRBV7-7 to TRBJ2-1; 12 positions agree with TRBD2. The ends lost 2 bases at V and 5 bases at J; junction bases unmatched: 1. CDR3 length equals 15 residues. Germline values: CDR1 SSHAT, CDR2 FNYEAQ (reference sequence). DNA of the CDR3: TGTGCCAGCAGCTTACTAGCGGGAGGGCACAATGAGCAGTTCTTC. It specifies CASSLLAGGHNEQFF.

The chain joins TRBV18 to TRBJ2-2; 15 bases line up with TRBD2. V lost 5 bases to trimming and J lost 6 bases; unmatched junction nucleotides: 10. The CDR3 totals 18 residues. Germline V gene lookup returns CDR1 KGHSH and CDR2 LQKENI. The CDR3 nucleotides are TGTGCCAGCTCATCGGGACTAGCGGGAGGCTTTTCAGCCGGGGAGCTGTTTTTT. This codes for CASSSGLAGGFSAGELFF.

The chain combines TRBV4-1 with TRBJ2-1; no definite D call. V lost 1 base and J 5 bases, leaving 3 bases between the germline ends. Germline V lookup: CDR1 MGHRA, CDR2 YSYEKL. The CDR3 is 12 residues long. The CDR3 region is CASSQVNNEQFF. The CDR3 bases are TGCGCCAGCAGCCAAGTCAACAATGAGCAGTTCTTC.

V usage is TRBV5-1 and J usage is TRBJ2-3; 13 nucleotides align to TRBD2. The CDR3 loop spans 17 amino acids. CDR1 is SGHRS and CDR2 is YFSETQ in the germline V gene. V gave up 3 bases and J gave up 3 bases; unmatched junction bases: 7. The CDR3 protein is CASSYRTSGSITDTQYF. Here the CDR3 DNA reads TGCGCCAGCAGCTATCGGACTAGCGGGAGTATAACAGATACGCAGTATTTT. The full variable domain, with the rest looked up from reference TRBV5-1 and TRBJ2-3, is KAGVTQTPRYLIKTRGQQVTLSCSPISGHRSVSWYQQTPGQGLQFLFEYFSETQRNKGNFPGRFSGRQFSNSRSEMNVSTLELGDSALYLCASSYRTSGSITDTQYFGPGTRLTVL.

The V call is TRBV27, the J call TRBJ2-3; D is possibly TRBD1 (6 bases). The CDR3 is 20 amino acids. Germline V gene data show CDR1 as MNHEY and CDR2 as SMNVEV (reference sequence). The germline V and J ends were trimmed by 0 bases and 0 bases, with 22 bases remaining between them. Here the CDR3 DNA reads TGTGCCAGCAGTTTATCACCCCTTGATCCCGGACAGACTAGCACAGATACGCAGTATTTT. Encoded protein: CASSLSPLDPGQTSTDTQYF.

This clone came up once. The CDR3 DNA is TGCGCCAGCAGCCAAGATAAGATCGCTCCCAGCGGCTACACCTTC. Its protein is CASSQDKIAPSGYTF. The rearrangement joins TRBV4-1 to TRBJ1-2; D remains unclear. V was clipped by 0 bases and J by 8 bases, with 16 bases between them. Germline V gene sequence: CDR1 MGHRA, CDR2 YSYEKL. The CDR3 loop spans 15 amino acids.

The chain uses TRBV5-4 and TRBJ2-7; maybe TRBD1 (5 bases). The CDR3 runs 16 residues. From germline, CDR1 is SGHNT and CDR2 YYREEE (reference sequence). V was trimmed by 0 bases and J by 0 bases, leaving 13 bases between them. The CDR3 DNA sequence: TGTGCCAGCAGCTTGGGTGGGAACAGGCTCTCCTACGAGCAGTACTTC. Protein sequence: CASSLGGNRLSYEQYF.